Reported below is one TCR beta chain. Its target is not known. This sample was included in a study of long-term antiretroviral therapy in people with HIV. Study observations and caveats: Repertoires with HIV possessed tighter CDR3 length spans than those of controls. Dominant in the repertoire at all time points were clones expanded before ART. Subsequent to ART, diversity was augmented yet persisted below that of transplant donor controls.

Treated in the United States were all of the participants with HIV. An immunoSEQ assay, version v3.0, was performed at survey level. Clones were read by immunoSEQ multiplex PCR, and TCRdb kept only the in-frame ones, dropping some. This table has more than 35,000 clones, roughly 94% appearing once. The CDR3 is 13 amino acids. V lost 1 base and J 1 base, leaving 1 base between the germline ends. Germline CDR1 reads SGHTA; CDR2 reads FQGTGA. The receptor was isolated from a woman aged 50 to 60 with HIV. The rearrangement joins TRBV7-3 to TRBJ2-2; D unclear. This specimen consisted of unsorted PBMCs, obtained 4.1 years after starting antiretroviral therapy. CDR3 sequence reads: CASSLMNTGELFF. The CDR3 coding sequence is TGTGCCAGCAGCTTAATGAACACCGGGGAGCTGTTTTTT.